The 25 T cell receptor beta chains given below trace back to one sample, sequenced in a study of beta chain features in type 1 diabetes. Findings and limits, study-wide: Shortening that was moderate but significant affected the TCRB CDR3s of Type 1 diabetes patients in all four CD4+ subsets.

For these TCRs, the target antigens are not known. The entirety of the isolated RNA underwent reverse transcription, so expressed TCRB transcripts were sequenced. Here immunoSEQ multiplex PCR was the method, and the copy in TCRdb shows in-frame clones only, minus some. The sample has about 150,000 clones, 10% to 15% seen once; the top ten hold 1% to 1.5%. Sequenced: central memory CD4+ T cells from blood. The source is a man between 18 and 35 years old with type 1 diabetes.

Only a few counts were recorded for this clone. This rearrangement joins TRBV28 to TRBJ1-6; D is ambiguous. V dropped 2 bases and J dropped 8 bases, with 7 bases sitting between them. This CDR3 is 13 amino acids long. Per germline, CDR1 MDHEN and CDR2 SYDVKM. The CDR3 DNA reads TGTGCCAGCAGTTTACAGGAAGATTCACCCCTCCACTTT. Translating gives CASSLQEDSPLHF.

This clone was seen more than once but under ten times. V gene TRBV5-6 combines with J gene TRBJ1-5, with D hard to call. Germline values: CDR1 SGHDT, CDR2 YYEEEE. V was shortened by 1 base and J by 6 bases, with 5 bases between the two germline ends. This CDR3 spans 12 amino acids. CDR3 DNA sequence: TGTGCCAGCAGCTTGCCGGGTCAGCCCCAGCATTTT. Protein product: CASSLPGQPQHF.

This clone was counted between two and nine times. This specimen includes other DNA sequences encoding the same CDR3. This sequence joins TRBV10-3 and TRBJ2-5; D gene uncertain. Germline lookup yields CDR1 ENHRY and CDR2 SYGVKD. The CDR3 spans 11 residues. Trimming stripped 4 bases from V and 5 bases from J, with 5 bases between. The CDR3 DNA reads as TGTGCCATCAGTGGTGGGGAGACCCAGTACTTC. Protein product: CAISGGETQYF.

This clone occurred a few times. DNA of the CDR3: TGTGCCAGCTCCCCGAGACAGATGAACACTGAAGCTTTCTTT. It specifies CASSPRQMNTEAFF. The chain links TRBV18 to TRBJ1-1; D possibly corresponds to TRBD1 (5 bases). CDR1 KGHSH and CDR2 LQKENI come from the germline V gene. This CDR3 spans 14 amino acids. V dropped 6 bases and J dropped 0 bases, with 11 bases sitting between them.

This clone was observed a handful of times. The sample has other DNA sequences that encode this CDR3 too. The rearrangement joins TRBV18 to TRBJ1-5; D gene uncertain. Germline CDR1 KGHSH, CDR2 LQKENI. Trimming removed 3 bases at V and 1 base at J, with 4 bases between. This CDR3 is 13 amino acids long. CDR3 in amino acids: CASSPDSNQPQHF. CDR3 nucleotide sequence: TGTGCCAGCTCACCCGACAGCAATCAGCCCCAGCATTTT.

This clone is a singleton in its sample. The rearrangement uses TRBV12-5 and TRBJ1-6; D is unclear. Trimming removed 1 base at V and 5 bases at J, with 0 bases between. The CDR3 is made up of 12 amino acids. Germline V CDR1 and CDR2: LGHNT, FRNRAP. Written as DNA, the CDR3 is TGTGCTAGTGGTTTGGATAATTCACCCCTCCACTTT. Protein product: CASGLDNSPLHF. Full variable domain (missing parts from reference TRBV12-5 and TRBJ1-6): DARVTQTPRHKVTEMGQEVTMRCQPILGHNTVFWYRQTMMQGLELLAYFRNRAPLDDSGMPKDRFSAEMPDATLATLKIQPSEPRDSAVYFCASGLDNSPLHFGNGTRLTVT.

The CDR3 DNA follows: TGTGCCAGTAGTCCACCAGGGATCAGGAACACTGAAGCTTTCTTT. Residues: CASSPPGIRNTEAFF. The chain joins TRBV19 to TRBJ1-1; D possibly corresponds to TRBD1 (5 bases). The ends were cut back, 5 bases at V and 1 base at J, with 14 bases in the middle. The CDR3 extends over 15 amino acids. Per the germline V gene, CDR1 is LNHDA and CDR2 is SQIVND (reference sequence).

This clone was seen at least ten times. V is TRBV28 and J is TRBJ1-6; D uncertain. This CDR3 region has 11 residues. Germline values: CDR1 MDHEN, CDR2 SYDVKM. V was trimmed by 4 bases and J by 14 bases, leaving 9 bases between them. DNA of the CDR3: TGTGCCAGCAGTTCAGTATTGTCCCTCCACTTT. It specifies CASSSVLSLHF.

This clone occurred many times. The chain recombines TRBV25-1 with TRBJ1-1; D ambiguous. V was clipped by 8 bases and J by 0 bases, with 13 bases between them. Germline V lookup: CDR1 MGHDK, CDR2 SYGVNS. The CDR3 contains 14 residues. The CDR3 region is CASSTAQLNTEAFF. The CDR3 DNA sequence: TGTGCCAGCTCAACGGCCCAGCTGAACACTGAAGCTTTCTTT. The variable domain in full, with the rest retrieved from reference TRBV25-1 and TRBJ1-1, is EADIYQTPRYLVIGTGKKITLECSQTMGHDKMYWYQQDPGMELHLIHYSYGVNSTEKGDLSSESTVSRIRTEHFPLTLESARPSHTSQYLCASSTAQLNTEAFFGQGTRLTVV.

CDR3 in amino acids: CASSLSGGDQPQHF. The CDR3 DNA sequence: TGCGCCAGCAGCCTTTCTGGGGGCGATCAGCCCCAGCATTTT. J is TRBJ1-5 and V is TRBV5-1; weak D call: TRBD1 (6 bases). V lost 4 bases to trimming and J lost 5 bases, with 13 bases between them. Germline V gene lookup returns CDR1 SGHRS and CDR2 YFSETQ. This CDR3 is 14 amino acids long.

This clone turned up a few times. CDR3 bases: TGCGCCAGCAGCTTGGTCGGGGGAGTACAAGAGACCCAGTACTTC. This sequence encodes CASSLVGGVQETQYF. The gene calls are TRBV5-1 and TRBJ2-5; a weak D match, TRBD2 (6 bases). Germline V CDR1 and CDR2: SGHRS, YFSETQ. V lost 0 bases and J lost 2, with 11 bases in between. The CDR3 covers 15 residues.

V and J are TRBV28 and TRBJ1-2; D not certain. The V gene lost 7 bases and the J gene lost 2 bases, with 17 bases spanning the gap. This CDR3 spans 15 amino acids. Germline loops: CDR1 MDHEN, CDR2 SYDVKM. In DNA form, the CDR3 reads TGTGCCAGCAATACCGTTGTAGGACTCAACTATGGCTACACCTTC. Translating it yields CASNTVVGLNYGYTF.

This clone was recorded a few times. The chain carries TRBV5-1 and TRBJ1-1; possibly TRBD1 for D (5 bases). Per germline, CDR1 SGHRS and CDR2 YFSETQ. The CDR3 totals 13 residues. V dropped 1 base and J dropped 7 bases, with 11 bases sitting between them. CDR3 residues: CASSLSPTVEAFF. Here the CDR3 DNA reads TGCGCCAGCAGCTTGTCTCCGACAGTTGAAGCTTTCTTT.

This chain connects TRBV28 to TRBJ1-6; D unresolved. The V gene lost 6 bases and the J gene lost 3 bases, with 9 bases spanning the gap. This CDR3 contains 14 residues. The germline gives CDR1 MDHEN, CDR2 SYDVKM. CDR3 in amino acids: CASSKNVYNSPLHF. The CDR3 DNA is TGTGCCAGCAGCAAGAATGTCTATAATTCACCCCTCCACTTT.

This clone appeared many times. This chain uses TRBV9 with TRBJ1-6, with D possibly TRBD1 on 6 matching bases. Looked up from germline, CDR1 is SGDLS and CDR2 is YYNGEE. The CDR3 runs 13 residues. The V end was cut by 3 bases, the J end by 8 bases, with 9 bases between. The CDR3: CASSERTDSPLHF. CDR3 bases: TGTGCCAGCAGCGAACGGACAGATTCACCCCTCCACTTT.

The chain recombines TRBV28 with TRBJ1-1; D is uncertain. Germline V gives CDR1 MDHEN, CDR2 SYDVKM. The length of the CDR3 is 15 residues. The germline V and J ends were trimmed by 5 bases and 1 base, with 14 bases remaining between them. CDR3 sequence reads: CASSVPNVRNTEAFF. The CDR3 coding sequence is TGTGCCAGCAGTGTCCCGAATGTACGGAACACTGAAGCTTTCTTT.

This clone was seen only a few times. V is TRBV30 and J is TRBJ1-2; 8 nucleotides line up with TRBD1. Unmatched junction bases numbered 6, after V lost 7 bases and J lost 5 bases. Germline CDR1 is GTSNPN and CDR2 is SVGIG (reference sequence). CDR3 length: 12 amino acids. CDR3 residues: CASNRGKYGYTF. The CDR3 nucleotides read TGTGCCTCAAACAGGGGGAAGTATGGCTACACCTTC.

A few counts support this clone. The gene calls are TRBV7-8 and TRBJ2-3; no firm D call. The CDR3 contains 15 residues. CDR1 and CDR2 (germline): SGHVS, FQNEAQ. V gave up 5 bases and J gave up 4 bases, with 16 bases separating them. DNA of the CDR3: TGTGCCAGCAGCCAAAGGTCTGGAACCGCAGATACGCAGTATTTT. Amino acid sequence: CASSQRSGTADTQYF.

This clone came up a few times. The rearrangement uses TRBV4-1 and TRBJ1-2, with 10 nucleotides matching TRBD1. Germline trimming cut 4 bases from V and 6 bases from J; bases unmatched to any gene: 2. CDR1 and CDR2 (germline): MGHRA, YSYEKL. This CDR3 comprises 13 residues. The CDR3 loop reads CASSPGTGDGYTF. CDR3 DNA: TGCGCCAGCAGCCCCGGGACAGGGGATGGCTACACCTTC.

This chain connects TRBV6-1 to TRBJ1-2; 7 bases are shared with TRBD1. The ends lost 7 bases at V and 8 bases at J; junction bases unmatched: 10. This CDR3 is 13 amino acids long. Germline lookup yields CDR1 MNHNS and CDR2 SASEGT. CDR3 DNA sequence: TGTGCCAGCACGCCTCTCAGGGGGGGCGGCTACACCTTC. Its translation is CASTPLRGGGYTF.

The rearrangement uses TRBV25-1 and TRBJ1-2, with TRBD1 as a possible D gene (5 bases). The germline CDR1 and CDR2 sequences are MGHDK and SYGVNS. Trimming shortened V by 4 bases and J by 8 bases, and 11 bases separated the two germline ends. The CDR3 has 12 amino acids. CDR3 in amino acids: CASSGGMRGYTF. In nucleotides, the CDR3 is TGTGCCAGCAGTGGGGGCATGCGGGGCTACACCTTC.

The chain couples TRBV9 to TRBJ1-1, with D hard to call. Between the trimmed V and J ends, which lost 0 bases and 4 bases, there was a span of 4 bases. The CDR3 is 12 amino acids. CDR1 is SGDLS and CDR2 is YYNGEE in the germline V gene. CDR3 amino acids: CASSVGGTEAFF. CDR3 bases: TGTGCCAGCAGCGTAGGAGGCACTGAAGCTTTCTTT.

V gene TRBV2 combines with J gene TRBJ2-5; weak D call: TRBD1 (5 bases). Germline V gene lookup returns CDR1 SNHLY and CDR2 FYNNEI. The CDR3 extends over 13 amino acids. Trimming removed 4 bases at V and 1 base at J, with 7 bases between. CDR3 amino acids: CASSGQPQETQYF. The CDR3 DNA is TGTGCCAGCAGTGGACAGCCCCAAGAGACCCAGTACTTC.

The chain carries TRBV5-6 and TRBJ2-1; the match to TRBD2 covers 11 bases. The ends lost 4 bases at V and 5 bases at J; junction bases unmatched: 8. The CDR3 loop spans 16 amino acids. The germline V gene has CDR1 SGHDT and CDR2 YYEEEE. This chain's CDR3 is CASSKQLAGEHNEQFF. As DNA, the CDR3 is TGTGCCAGCAGCAAACAACTAGCGGGGGAACACAATGAGCAGTTCTTC.

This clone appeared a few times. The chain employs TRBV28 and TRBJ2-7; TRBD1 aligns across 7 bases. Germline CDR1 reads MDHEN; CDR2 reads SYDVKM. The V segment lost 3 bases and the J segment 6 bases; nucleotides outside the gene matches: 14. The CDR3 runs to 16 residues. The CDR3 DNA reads TGTGCCAGCAGTTTGCCCTCAGGGGGATCTCTCTTCGAGCAGTACTTC. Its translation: CASSLPSGGSLFEQYF.